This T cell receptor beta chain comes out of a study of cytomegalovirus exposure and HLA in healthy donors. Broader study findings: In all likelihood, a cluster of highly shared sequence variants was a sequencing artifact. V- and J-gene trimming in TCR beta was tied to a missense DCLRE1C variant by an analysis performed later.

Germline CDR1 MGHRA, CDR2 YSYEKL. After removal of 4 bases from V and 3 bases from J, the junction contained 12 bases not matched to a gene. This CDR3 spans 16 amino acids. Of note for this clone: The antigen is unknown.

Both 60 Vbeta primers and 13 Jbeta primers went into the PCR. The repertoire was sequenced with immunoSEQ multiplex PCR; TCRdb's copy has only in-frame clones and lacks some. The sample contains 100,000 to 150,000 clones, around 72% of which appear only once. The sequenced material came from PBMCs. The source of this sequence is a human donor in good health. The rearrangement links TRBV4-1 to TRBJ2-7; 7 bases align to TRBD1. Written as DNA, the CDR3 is TGCGCCAGCAGCCCCCGGCAGACAGGGACCTTCTACGAGCAGTACTTC. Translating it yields CASSPRQTGTFYEQYF.